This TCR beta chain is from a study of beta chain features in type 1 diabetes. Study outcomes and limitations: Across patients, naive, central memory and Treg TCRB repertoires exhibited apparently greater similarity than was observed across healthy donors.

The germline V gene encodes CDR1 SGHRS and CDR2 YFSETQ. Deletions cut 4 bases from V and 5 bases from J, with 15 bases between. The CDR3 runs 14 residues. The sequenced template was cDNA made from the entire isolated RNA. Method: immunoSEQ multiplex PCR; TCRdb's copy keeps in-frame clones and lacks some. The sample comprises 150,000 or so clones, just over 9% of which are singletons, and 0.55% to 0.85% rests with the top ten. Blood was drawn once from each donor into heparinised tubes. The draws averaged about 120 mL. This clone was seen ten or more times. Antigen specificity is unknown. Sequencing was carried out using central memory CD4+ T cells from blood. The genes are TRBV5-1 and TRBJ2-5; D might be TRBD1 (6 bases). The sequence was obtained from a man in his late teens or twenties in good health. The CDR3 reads CASSPDGQWETQYF. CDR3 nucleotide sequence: TGCGCCAGCAGCCCTGACGGACAGTGGGAGACCCAGTACTTC.